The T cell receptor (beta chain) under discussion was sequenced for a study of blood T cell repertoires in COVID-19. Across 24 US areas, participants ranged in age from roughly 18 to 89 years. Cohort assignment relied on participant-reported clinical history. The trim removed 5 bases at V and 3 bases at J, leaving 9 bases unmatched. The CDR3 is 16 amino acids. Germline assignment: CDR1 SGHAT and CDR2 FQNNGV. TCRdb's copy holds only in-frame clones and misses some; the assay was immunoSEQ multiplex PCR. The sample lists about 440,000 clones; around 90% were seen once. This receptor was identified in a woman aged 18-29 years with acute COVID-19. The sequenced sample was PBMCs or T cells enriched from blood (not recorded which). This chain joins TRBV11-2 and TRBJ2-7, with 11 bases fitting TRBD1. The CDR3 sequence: CASSVGQGAVGYEQYF. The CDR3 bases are TGTGCCAGCAGCGTAGGACAGGGGGCAGTAGGCTACGAGCAGTACTTC. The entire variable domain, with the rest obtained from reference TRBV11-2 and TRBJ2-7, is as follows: EAGVAQSPRYKIIEKRQSVAFWCNPISGHATLYWYQQILGQGPKLLIQFQNNGVVDDSQLPKDRFSAERLKGVDSTLKIQPAKLEDSAVYLCASSVGQGAVGYEQYFGPGTRLTVT.